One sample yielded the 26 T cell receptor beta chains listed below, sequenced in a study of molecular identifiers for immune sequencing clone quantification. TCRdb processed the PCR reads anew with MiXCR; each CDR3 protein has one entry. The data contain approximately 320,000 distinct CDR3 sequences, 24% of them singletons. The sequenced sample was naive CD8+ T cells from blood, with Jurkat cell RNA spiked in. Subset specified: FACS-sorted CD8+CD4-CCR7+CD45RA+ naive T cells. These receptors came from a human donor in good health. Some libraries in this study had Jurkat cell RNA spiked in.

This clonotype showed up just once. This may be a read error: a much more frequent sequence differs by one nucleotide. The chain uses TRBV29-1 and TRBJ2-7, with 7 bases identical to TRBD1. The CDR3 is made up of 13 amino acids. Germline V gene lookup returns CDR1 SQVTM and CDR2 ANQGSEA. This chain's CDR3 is CSVKEGARYEQYF. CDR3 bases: TGCAGCGTTAAAGAGGGGGCAAGGTACGAGCAGTACTTC.

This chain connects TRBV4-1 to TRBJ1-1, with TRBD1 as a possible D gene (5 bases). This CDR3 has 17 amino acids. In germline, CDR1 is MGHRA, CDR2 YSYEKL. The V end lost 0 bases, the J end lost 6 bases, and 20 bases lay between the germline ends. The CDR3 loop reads CASSQDQVVREGSEAFF. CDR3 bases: TGCGCCAGCAGCCAAGATCAGGTGGTCAGGGAGGGCTCTGAAGCTTTCTTT.

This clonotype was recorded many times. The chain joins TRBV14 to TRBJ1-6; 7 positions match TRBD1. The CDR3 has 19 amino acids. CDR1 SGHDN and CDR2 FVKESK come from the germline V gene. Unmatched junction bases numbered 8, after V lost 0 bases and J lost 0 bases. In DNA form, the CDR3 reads TGTGCCAGCAGCCAAGAAGTGGGACAGAAGAGCTCCTATAATTCACCCCTCCACTTT. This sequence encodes CASSQEVGQKSSYNSPLHF.

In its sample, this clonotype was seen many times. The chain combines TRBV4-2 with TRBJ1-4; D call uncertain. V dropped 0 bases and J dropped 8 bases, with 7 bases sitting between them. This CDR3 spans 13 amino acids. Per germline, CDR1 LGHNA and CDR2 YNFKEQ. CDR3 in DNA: TGTGCCAGCAGCCAAGAACCCGACGAAAAACTGTTTTTT. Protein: CASSQEPDEKLFF.

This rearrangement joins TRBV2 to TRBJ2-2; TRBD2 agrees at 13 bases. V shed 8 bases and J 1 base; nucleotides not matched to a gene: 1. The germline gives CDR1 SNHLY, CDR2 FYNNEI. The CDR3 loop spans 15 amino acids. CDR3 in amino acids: CASGTSGENTGELFF. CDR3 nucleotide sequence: TGTGCCAGCGGGACTAGCGGGGAGAACACCGGGGAGCTGTTTTTT.

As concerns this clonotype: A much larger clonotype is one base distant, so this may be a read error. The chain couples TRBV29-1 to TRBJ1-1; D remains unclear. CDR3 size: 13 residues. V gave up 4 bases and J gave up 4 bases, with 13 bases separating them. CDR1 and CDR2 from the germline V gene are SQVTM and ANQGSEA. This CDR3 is CSVVGPVGTEAFF. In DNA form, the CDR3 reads TGCAGCGTTGTCGGGCCAGTGGGCACTGAAGCTTTCTTT.

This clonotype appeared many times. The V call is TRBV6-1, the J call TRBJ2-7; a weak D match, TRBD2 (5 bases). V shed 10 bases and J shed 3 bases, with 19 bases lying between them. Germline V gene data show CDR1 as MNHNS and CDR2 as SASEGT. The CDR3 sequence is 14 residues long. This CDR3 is CAISPTDAGYEQYF. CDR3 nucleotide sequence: TGTGCCATATCCCCGACCGACGCGGGCTACGAGCAGTACTTC.

Written as DNA, the CDR3 is TGTGCCAGCAAACGTACAGGGGAAAACACTGAAGCTTTCTTT. It specifies CASKRTGENTEAFF. The J gene is TRBJ1-1, the V gene TRBV14, with 7 bases aligning to TRBD1. Germline assignment: CDR1 SGHDN and CDR2 FVKESK. CDR3 length: 14 amino acids. V lost 7 bases to trimming and J lost 2 bases; unmatched junction nucleotides: 7. Full variable domain (missing parts from reference TRBV14 and TRBJ1-1): EAGVTQFPSHSVIEKGQTVTLRCDPISGHDNLYWYRRVMGKEIKFLLHFVKESKQDESGMPNNRFLAERTGGTYSTLKVQPAELEDSGVYFCASKRTGENTEAFFGQGTRLTVV.

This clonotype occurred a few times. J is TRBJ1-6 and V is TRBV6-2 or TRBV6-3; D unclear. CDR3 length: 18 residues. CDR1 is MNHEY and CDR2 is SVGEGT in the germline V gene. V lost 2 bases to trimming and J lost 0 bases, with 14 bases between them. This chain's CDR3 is CASSYLRQESSYNSPLHF. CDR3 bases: TGTGCCAGCAGTTACCTCCGCCAGGAGAGCTCCTATAATTCACCCCTCCACTTT.

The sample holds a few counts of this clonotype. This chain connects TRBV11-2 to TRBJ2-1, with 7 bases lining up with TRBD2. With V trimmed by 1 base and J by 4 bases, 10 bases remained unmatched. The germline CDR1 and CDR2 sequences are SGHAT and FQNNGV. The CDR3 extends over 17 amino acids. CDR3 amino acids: CASSLGYSTGRYNEQFF. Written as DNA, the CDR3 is TGTGCCAGCAGCTTAGGCTATAGTACCGGGAGGTACAATGAGCAGTTCTTC.

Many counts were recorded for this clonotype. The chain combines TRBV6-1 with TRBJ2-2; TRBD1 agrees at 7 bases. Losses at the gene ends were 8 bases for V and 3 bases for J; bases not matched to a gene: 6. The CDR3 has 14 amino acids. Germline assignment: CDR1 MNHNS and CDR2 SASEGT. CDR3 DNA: TGTGCCAGCTCCCGGACAGGCTACACCGGGGAGCTGTTTTTT. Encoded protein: CASSRTGYTGELFF.

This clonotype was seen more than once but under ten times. This chain's CDR3 is CASSTWTGSDEQYF. The CDR3 DNA follows: TGTGCCAGCAGTACCTGGACAGGGAGCGACGAGCAGTACTTC. V and J are TRBV27 and TRBJ2-7; TRBD1 matches 8 bases. CDR1 is MNHEY and CDR2 is SMNVEV in the germline V gene (reference sequence). The V gene end was trimmed by 5 bases and the J gene end by 5 bases; junction bases not matched to a gene: 8. This CDR3 comprises 14 residues.

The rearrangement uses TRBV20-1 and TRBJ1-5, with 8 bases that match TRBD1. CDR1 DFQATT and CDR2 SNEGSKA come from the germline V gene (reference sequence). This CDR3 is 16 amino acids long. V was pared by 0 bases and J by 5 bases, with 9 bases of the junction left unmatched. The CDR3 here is CSARDYGTGFYQPQHF. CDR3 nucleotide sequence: TGCAGTGCTAGAGATTACGGGACAGGATTCTATCAGCCCCAGCATTTT.

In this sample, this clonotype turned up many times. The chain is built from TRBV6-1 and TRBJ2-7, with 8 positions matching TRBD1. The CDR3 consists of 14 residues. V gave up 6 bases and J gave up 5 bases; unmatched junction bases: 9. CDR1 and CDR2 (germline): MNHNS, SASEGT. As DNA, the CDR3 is TGTGCCAGCAGGGACAGGGACATTTTCCACGAGCAGTACTTC. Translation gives CASRDRDIFHEQYF.

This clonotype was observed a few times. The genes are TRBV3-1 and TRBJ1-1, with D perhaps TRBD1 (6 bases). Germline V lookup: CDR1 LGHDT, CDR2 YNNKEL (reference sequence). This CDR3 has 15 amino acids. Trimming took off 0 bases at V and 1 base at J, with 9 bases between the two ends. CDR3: CASSQEGHGNTEAFF. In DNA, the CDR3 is TGTGCCAGCAGCCAAGAGGGACACGGGAACACTGAAGCTTTCTTT. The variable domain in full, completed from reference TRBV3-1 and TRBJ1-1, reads DTAVSQTPKYLVTQMGNDKSIKCEQNLGHDTMYWYKQDSKKFLKIMFSYNNKELIINETVPNRFSPKSPDKAHLNLHINSLELGDSAVYFCASSQEGHGNTEAFFGQGTRLTVV.

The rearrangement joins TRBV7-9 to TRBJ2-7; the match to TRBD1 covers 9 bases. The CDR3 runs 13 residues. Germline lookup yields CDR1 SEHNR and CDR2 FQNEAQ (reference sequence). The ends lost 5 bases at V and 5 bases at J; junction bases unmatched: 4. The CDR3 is CASSRGQGNEQYF. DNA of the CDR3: TGTGCCAGCAGCCGGGGACAGGGCAACGAGCAGTACTTC.

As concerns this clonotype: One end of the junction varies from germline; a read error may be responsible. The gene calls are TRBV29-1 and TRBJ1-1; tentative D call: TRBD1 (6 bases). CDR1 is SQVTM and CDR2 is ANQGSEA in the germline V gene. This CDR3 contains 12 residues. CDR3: CSVEGGAAEAYF. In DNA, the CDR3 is TGCAGCGTTGAAGGGGGGGCGGCTGAAGCTTACTTT. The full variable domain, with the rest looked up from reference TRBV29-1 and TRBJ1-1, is SAVISQKPSRDICQRGTSLTIQCQVDSQVTMMFWYRQQPGQSLTLIATANQGSEATYESGFVIDKFPISRPNLTFSTLTVSNMSPEDSSIYLCSVEGGAAEAYFGQGTRLTVV.

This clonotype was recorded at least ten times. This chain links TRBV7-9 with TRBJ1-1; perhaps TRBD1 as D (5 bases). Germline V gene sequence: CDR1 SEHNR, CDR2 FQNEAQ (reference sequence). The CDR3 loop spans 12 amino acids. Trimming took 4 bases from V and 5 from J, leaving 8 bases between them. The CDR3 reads CASSYRQTEAFF. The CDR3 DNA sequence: TGTGCCAGCAGCTACAGACAGACTGAAGCTTTCTTT.

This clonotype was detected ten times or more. The CDR3 reads CASRLTGGNQPQHF. The CDR3 coding sequence is TGTGCCAGCAGATTAACAGGGGGCAATCAGCCCCAGCATTTT. This sequence joins TRBV27 and TRBJ1-5, with 7 bases fitting TRBD1. The germline CDR1 and CDR2 sequences are MNHEY and SMNVEV (reference sequence). Trimming at V came to 6 bases and at J to 2 bases, leaving 4 bases not matched to a gene. The CDR3 runs 14 residues.

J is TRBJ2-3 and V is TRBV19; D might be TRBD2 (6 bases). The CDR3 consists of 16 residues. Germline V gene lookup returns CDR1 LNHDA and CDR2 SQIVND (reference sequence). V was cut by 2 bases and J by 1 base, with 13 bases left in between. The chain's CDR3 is CASSILSGGGTDTQYF. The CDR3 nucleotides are TGTGCCAGTAGTATACTTTCCGGCGGGGGCACAGATACGCAGTATTTT.

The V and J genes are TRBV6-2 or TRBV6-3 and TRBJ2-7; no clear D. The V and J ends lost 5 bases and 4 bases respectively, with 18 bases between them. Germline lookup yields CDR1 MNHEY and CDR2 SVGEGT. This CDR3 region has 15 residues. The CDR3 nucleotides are TGTGCCAGCAGTCCCCGTTCGCCGTCCGGTTACGAGCAGTACTTC. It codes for CASSPRSPSGYEQYF.

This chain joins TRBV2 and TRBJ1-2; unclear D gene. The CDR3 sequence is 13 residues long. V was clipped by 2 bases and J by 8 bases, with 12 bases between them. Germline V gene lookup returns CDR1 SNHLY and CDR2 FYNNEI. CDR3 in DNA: TGTGCCAGCAGTGAATTCCGTTCCCTAGGCTACACCTTC. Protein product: CASSEFRSLGYTF.

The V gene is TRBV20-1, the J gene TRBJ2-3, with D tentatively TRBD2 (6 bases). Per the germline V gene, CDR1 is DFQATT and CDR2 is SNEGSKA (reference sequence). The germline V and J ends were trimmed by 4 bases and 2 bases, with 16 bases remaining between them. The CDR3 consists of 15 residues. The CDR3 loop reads CSAMGFGRNTDTQYF. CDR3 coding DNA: TGCAGTGCTATGGGTTTCGGGAGAAACACAGATACGCAGTATTTT.

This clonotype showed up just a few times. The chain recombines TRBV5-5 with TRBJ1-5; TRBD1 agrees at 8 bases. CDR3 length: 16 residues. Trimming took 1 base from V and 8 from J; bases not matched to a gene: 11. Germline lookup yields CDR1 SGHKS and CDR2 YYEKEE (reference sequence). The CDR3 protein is CASSLSADRVHEPQHF. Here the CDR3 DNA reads TGTGCCAGCAGCTTGAGCGCGGACAGGGTTCACGAGCCCCAGCATTTT. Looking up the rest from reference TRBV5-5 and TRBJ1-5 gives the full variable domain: DAGVTQSPTHLIKTRGQQVTLRCSPISGHKSVSWYQQVLGQGPQFIFQYYEKEERGRGNFPDRFSARQFPNYSSELNVNALLLGDSALYLCASSLSADRVHEPQHFGDGTRLSIL.

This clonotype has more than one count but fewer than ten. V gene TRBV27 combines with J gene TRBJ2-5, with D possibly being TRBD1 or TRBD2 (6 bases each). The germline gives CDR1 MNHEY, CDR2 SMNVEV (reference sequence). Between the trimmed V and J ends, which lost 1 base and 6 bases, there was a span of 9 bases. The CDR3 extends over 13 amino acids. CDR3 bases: TGTGCCAGCAGTTTATTTGGGGGGCAGACCCAGTACTTC. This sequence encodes CASSLFGGQTQYF.

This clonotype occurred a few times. CDR3 amino acids: CASSLFYEQYF. The DNA of the CDR3 is TGTGCCAGCAGTTTATTCTACGAGCAGTACTTC. The genes are TRBV28 and TRBJ2-7, with D unresolved. CDR1 MDHEN and CDR2 SYDVKM come from the germline V gene. The CDR3 has 11 amino acids. V lost 1 base and J 3 bases, leaving 1 base between the germline ends.